This TCR beta chain was captured by sequencing in a study of blood T cell repertoires in COVID-19. Recruitment covered roughly 24 US areas and drew participants whose ages spanned roughly 18 to 100 years. Cohort placement rested on clinical history that participants reported themselves. Germline V lookup: CDR1 LNHDA, CDR2 SQIVND (reference sequence). The CDR3 totals 14 residues. The ends were cut back, 2 bases at V and 4 bases at J, with 11 bases in the middle. Libraries were prepared by immunoSEQ multiplex PCR; TCRdb keeps only in-frame clonotypes and omits some of them. The repertoire consists of over 150,000 clones, with approximately 85% occurring once and the leading ten covering 5% to 7.5%.

This TCR came from a man aged 40-49 years who had recovered from COVID-19. The chain has TRBV19 and TRBJ1-2; D is unclear. The sample taken for sequencing was PBMCs or T cells enriched from blood (not recorded which). CDR3 sequence reads: CASSISGPSYGYTF. Written as DNA, the CDR3 is TGTGCCAGTAGTATATCTGGTCCGAGCTATGGCTACACCTTC.